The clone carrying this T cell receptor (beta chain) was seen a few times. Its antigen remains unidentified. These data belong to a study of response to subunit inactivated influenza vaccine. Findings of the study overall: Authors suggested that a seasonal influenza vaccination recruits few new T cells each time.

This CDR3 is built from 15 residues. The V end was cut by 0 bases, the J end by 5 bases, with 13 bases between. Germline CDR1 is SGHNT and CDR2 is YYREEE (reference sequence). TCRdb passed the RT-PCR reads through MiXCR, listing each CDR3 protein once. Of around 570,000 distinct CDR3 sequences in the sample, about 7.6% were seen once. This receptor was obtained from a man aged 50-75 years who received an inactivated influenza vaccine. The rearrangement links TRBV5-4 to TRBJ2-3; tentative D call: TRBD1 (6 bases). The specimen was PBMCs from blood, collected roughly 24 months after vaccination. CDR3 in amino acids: CASSLDQGQVDTQYF. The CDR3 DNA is TGTGCCAGCAGCTTGGATCAGGGGCAAGTAGATACGCAGTATTTT.